This T cell receptor beta chain stems from a study of identifying expanded T cells in peripheral blood. Study-level findings and limits: Around 1.2 clones differed between technical replicates, versus approximately 17 and 20 over time.

The table came from immunoSEQ multiplex PCR; TCRdb's copy has only in-frame clones and leaves some out. The profile shows approximately 120,000 clones, 88% of them singletons. Remarks on this clone: The antigen remains unidentified.

Trimming removed 5 bases from V and 7 bases from J; junction bases left unmatched: 11. CDR1 is SGHTA and CDR2 is FQGNSA in the germline V gene. The CDR3 spans 16 residues. The V call is TRBV7-2, the J call TRBJ1-4, with 9 bases fitting TRBD1. This receptor was obtained from a person between 18 and 69 years old in good health. Source material: blood. CDR3 region: CASSPRSGTGREKLFF. The DNA for the CDR3 is TGTGCCAGCAGCCCTAGAAGTGGGACAGGGCGTGAAAAACTGTTTTTT.